Presented here are 10 T cell receptor beta chains from one specimen sequenced in a study of blood T cell repertoires in COVID-19. The protocol was immunoSEQ multiplex PCR, while the TCRdb copy is restricted to in-frame clones and leaves out a portion. The sample carries about 210,000 clones, about 88% recorded once. Sequenced material: PBMCs or T cells enriched from blood (not recorded which). Receptors originate from a woman in her twenties or thirties who had been exposed to COVID-19.

As for this clone: The junction shows a germline mismatch at one end, possibly a read error. The V call is TRBV5-1, the J call TRBJ2-6, with 7 positions matching TRBD2. CDR3 size: 15 residues. In germline, CDR1 is SGHRS, CDR2 YFSETQ. The CDR3 loop reads CARSAARGGANVLTF. DNA of the CDR3: TGCGCCCGCAGCGCGGCGCGGGGGGGGGCCAACGTCCTGACTTTC.

The rearrangement links TRBV3-1 (or the pseudogene TRBV3-2) to TRBJ2-1; 10 positions agree with TRBD2. Trimming took 5 bases from V and 8 from J; bases not matched to a gene: 9. The CDR3 loop spans 15 amino acids. Germline CDR1 and CDR2: LGHDT and YNNKEL (reference sequence). Here the CDR3 reads CASSSPGLAIDEQFF. For the CDR3, the DNA is TGTGCCAGCAGCTCACCGGGACTAGCGATCGATGAGCAGTTCTTC.

The V gene is TRBV2, the J gene TRBJ2-2; D not certain. The CDR3 is made up of 15 amino acids. Trimming cost V 7 bases and J 2 bases, with 14 bases left between them. Germline lookup yields CDR1 SNHLY and CDR2 FYNNEI. DNA of the CDR3: TGTGCCAGCAACCCGCGTGTACCAAACACCGGGGAGCTGTTTTTT. Translation: CASNPRVPNTGELFF.

The chain carries TRBV11-2 and TRBJ1-6; 8 bases fit TRBD1. The CDR3 extends over 15 amino acids. Germline V gene sequence: CDR1 SGHAT, CDR2 FQNNGV. With V trimmed by 5 bases and J by 9 bases, 9 bases remained unmatched. CDR3 nucleotide sequence: TGTGCCAGCAGCCGACGGGACAGGTCCAGTTCACCCCTCCACTTT. It translates to CASSRRDRSSSPLHF.

J is TRBJ1-2 and V is TRBV30; TRBD1 agrees at 7 bases. This CDR3 region has 13 residues. Losses at the gene ends were 5 bases for V and 2 bases for J; bases not matched to a gene: 5. Germline CDR1 reads GTSNPN; CDR2 reads SVGIG (reference sequence). CDR3 loop: CAWGTALNYGYTF. The CDR3 bases are TGTGCCTGGGGGACAGCGTTAAACTATGGCTACACCTTC.

This clone occurred once. The rearrangement joins TRBV10-3 to TRBJ1-5, with a weak D call TRBD1 (5 bases). The germline V and J ends were trimmed by 8 bases and 3 bases, with 14 bases remaining between them. The CDR3 is 14 amino acids. Germline V gene sequence: CDR1 ENHRY, CDR2 SYGVKD. The DNA of the CDR3 is TGTGCCATCGGGAGGTCAGGGCTCAATCAGCCCCAGCATTTT. Protein product: CAIGRSGLNQPQHF.

A few counts support this clone. This sequence joins TRBV9 and TRBJ1-6, with TRBD1 identical over 9 bases. Germline V CDR1 and CDR2: SGDLS, YYNGEE. V lost 3 bases to trimming and J lost 8 bases; unmatched junction nucleotides: 6. CDR3 length: 15 amino acids. For the CDR3, the DNA is TGTGCCAGCAGCGGAACAGGGGGCCTGTATTCACCCCTCCACTTT. It translates to CASSGTGGLYSPLHF.

This clone appeared a few times. This CDR3 reads CASSTQGVINYGYTF. CDR3 DNA sequence: TGTGCCAGTAGTACTCAGGGGGTGATCAACTATGGCTACACCTTC. The V call is TRBV19, the J call TRBJ1-2, with 7 nucleotides matching TRBD1. The CDR3 contains 15 residues. Germline lookup yields CDR1 LNHDA and CDR2 SQIVND (reference sequence). Unmatched junction bases numbered 7, after V lost 4 bases and J lost 2 bases.

The CDR3 nucleotides read TGTGCCAGCAGCCGAATGTTTGGCCGTACCCCCAAGACAGGGACGGTCGGGTTGAATGAGCAGTTCTTC. Translated, it gives CASSRMFGRTPKTGTVGLNEQFF. The chain has TRBV6-2 or TRBV6-3 and TRBJ2-1; 7 bases are shared with TRBD1. Germline values: CDR1 MNHEY, CDR2 SVGEGT. The ends lost 6 bases at V and 7 bases at J; junction bases unmatched: 36. The CDR3 runs to 23 residues.

This chain uses TRBV2 with TRBJ1-1; the match to TRBD1 covers 7 bases. J gave up 4 bases and V 6 bases, and 5 bases lay outside the gene matches. CDR1 is SNHLY, CDR2 FYNNEI, per germline. The length of the CDR3 is 13 residues. CDR3 region: CASRRPGGTEAFF. The DNA of the CDR3 is TGTGCCAGCAGGAGGCCAGGGGGCACTGAAGCTTTCTTT. The complete variable domain, with remaining parts taken from reference TRBV2 and TRBJ1-1, reads EPEVTQTPSHQVTQMGQEVILRCVPISNHLYFYWYRQILGQKVEFLVSFYNNEISEKSEIFDDQFSVERPDGSNFTLKIRSTKLEDSAMYFCASRRPGGTEAFFGQGTRLTVV.